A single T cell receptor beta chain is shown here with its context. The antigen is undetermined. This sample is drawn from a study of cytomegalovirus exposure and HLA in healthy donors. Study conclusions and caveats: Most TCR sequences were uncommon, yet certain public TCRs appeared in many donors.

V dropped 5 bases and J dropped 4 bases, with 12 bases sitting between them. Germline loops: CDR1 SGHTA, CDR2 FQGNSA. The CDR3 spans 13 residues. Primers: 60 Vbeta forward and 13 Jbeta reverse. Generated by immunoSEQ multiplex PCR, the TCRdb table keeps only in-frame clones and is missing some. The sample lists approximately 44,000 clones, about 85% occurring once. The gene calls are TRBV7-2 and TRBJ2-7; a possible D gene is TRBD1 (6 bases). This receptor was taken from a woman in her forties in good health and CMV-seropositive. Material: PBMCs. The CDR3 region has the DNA TGTGCCAGCAGCCCAGACAGGAAATACGAGCAGTACTTC. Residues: CASSPDRKYEQYF.